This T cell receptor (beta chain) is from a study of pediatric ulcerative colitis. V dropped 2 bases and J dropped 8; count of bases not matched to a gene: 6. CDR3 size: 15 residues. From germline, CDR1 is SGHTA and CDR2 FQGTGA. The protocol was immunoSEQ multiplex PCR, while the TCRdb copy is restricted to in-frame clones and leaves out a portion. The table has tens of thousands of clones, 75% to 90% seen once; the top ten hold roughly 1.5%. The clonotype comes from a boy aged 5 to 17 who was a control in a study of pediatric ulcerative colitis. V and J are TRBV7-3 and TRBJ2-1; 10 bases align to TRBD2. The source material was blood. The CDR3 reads CASSLWASGGDEQFF. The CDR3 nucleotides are TGTGCCAGCAGCTTATGGGCTAGCGGGGGAGATGAGCAGTTCTTC.